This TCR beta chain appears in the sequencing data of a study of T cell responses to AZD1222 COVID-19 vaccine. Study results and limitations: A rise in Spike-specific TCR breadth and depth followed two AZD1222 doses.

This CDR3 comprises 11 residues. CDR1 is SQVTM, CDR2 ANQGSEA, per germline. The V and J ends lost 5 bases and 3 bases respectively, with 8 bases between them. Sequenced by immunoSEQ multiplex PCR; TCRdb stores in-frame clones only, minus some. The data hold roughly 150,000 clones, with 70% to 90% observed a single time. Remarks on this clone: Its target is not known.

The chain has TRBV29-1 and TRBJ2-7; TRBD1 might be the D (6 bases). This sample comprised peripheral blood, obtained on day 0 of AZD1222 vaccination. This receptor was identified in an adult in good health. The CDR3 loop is CSVTGIYEQYF. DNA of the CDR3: TGCAGCGTTACAGGGATCTACGAGCAGTACTTC.